These T cell receptor beta chains were read from a single sample in a study of blood T cell repertoires in COVID-19. TCRdb keeps only in-frame clones here, not all; method: immunoSEQ multiplex PCR. The sample contains about 340,000 clones, roughly 90% of which appear only once. Specimen: PBMCs or T cells enriched from blood (not recorded which). These receptors were taken from a young woman who had recovered from COVID-19. The CDR3 runs from the conserved cysteine through the conserved F or W. The D gene is left open where the match is weak.

V gene	D gene	CDR3 protein
TRBV18	-	CASSPFPPGQETQYF
TRBV5-1	-	CASSRGQAFQETQYF
TRBV30	TRBD2	CAWSVLSGGYNEQFF
TRBV3-1/TRBV3-2	-	CASSQELIGANVLTF
TRBV4-1	-	CASSQEGSRPAGEQYF
TRBV12-3/TRBV12-4	-	CASSRDTYGYTF
TRBV3-1/TRBV3-2	-	CASSLARGSYTF
TRBV7-8	-	CASSLGRGEDYGYTF
TRBV27	TRBD2	CASSLLGLGDMDTQYF
TRBV28	TRBD1	CASRPTGGQPQHF
TRBV2	TRBD2	CARWAGDDEQFF
TRBV7-2	-	CASSYTRRGTNYGYTF
TRBV28	TRBD1	CASSLSRTGDNSPLHF
TRBV6-5	-	CASSHRDFSNQPQHF
TRBV4-1	-	CASSHPGPKRYEQYF
TRBV5-1	-	CASSVGSSGNTIYF
TRBV30	-	CAWRGGGAGTQYF
TRBV29-1	TRBD2	CSVGIAGGLGTQYF
TRBV7-2	-	CASSSWVRGGYGYTF
TRBV7-8	-	CASSPHRVSRLYEQYF
TRBV7-9	TRBD2	CASSASSGLSSYEQYF
TRBV7-3	-	CASSLGLAGEQYF
TRBV4-1	TRBD2	CASSQDNRAGGGETQYF
TRBV6-1	-	CASSEQGGLSKNIQYF
TRBV15	-	CATSRDWQGSGNTIYF
TRBV28	-	CASSSPGRYSEQFF
TRBV7-2	-	CASSPGQSSGNTIYF
TRBV7-3	-	CASSLLGRESYNEQFF
TRBV19	TRBD1	CASKPGQGFNYGYTF
TRBV5-8	-	CASSLVGRAEKLFF
TRBV9	-	CASSGQDTALSPLHF
TRBV27	-	CASSLNPAGLLTDTQYF
TRBV27	-	CASSLSALYGNQPQHF
TRBV28	-	CASSFWQGNQPQHF
TRBV10-3	TRBD1	CAISALGQYEQYF
TRBV28	-	CASRIGQLEKLFF
TRBV18	TRBD1	CASSLGQGFNQPQHF
TRBV19	-	CASRAYGSRPETQYF
TRBV27	TRBD2	CASSPTSGRLTYEQYF
TRBV28	TRBD1	CASSLDRTGREGYTF
TRBV7-6	TRBD2	CASSSLAGVVELFF
TRBV3-1/TRBV3-2	-	CASSLQGMRGYTF
TRBV7-9	-	CASSLSESIYEQYF
TRBV5-5	-	CASSGDSGELFF